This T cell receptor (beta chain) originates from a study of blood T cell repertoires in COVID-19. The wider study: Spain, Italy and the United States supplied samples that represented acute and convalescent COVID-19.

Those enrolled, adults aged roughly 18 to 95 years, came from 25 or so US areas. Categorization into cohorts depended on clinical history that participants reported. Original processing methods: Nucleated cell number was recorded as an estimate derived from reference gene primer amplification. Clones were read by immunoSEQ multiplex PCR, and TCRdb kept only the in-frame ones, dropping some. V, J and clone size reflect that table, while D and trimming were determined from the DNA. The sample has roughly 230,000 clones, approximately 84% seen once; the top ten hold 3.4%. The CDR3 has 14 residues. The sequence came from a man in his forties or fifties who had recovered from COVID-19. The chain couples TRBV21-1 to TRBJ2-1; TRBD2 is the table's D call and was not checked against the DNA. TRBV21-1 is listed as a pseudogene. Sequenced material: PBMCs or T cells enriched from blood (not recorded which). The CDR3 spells CASRSGGAWNEQFF. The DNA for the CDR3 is TGTGCCAGCAGGAGCGGGGGGGCTTGGAATGAGCAGTTCTTC.